The following is a TCR beta chain sequence with its context. The target antigen is unknown. In this CDR3 the conserved last residue, phenylalanine or tryptophan, is missing, so a read error is likely. The data were taken from a study of regulatory T cells in long-lasting Graves disease. Study results and limitations: It was in persistent disease that TRBV28, TRBJ1-2 and TRBJ2-5 were favored.

Germline CDR1 and CDR2: MDHEN and SYDVKM. V lost 4 bases and J 5 bases, leaving 20 bases between the germline ends. The CDR3 has 16 amino acids. Building the TCR beta libraries relied on iRepertoire HTBI primers, and CDR3 regions underwent Arm-PCR. One entry per CDR3 protein, called by TCRdb with MiXCR from the multiplex PCR reads. The sample records 250,000 to 300,000 distinct CDR3 sequences, 22% being singletons. The time point: persistent/refractory GD, antithyroid drugs over 5 years with positive TRAb. RNA extracted from PBMCs served as the sequencing template. The sequence was collected from a female donor with Graves disease. The source material was peripheral blood mononuclear cells (PBMCs), sampled when the disease was refractory, from a patient treated with antithyroid drugs. The J gene is TRBJ2-5, the V gene TRBV28, with a possible D match to TRBD1 (8 bases). The CDR3: CASSSGLGQGYETQYL. DNA for the CDR3: TGTGCCAGCAGTTCCGGACTAGGACAGGGTTATGAGACCCAGTACCTC.